Detailed here is one T cell receptor (beta chain). These data are taken from a study of esophageal squamous cell carcinoma under preoperative chemotherapy. The overall study: TCR repertoires were profiled from both peripheral blood T cells and tumor-infiltrating lymphocytes.

The CDR3 extends over 17 amino acids. Time point denoted: after preoperative PTX-NDP chemotherapy. TCRdb redid the calling of the PCR reads with MiXCR, one entry per CDR3 protein. The sample lists about 9,300 distinct CDR3 sequences, approximately 48% occurring once. This receptor was taken from a human donor with esophageal squamous cell carcinoma. The donor label of this sample is uncertain. This chain joins TRBV12-3 or TRBV12-4 and TRBJ2-1; tentatively, D is TRBD2 (7 bases). The closer fit of TRBJ2-5 to the DNA end suggests the J call may be wrong. Sample collection occurred from a patient given preoperative chemotherapy. The CDR3 bases are TGTGCCAGCAGTACGGGAAGGGGGGGCCGTGACCAAGACATCCAGTACTTC. This encodes CASSTGRGGRDQDIQYF.